These 18 T cell receptor beta chains originate from one sample sequenced in a study of T-cell memory formation after mild COVID-19. TCRdb re-called the 5' RACE reads through MiXCR, storing one row per CDR3 protein. The sample lists around 130,000 distinct CDR3 sequences, about 5.9% seen once, with under 2.5% in the top ten. Material for sequencing was PBMCs or a T cell subset sorted from them (not recorded which). Receptor source: an adult woman who had mild COVID-19 (a few samples of this study predate the infection). Cell type and time point are not known.

The V call is TRBV7-2, the J call TRBJ2-4; 7 positions match TRBD1. The junction had 5 bases not matched to a gene; V was cut back by 4 bases and J by 5 bases. CDR1 and CDR2 (germline): SGHTA, FQGNSA. The CDR3 extends over 14 amino acids. The CDR3 region has the DNA TGTGCCAGCAGCTCAACAGGGGCTCAAAACATTCAGTACTTC. It codes for CASSSTGAQNIQYF. The full variable domain, its missing parts supplied by reference TRBV7-2 and TRBJ2-4, is GAGVSQSPSNKVTEKGKDVELRCDPISGHTALYWYRQSLGQGLEFLIYFQGNSAPDKSGLPSDRFSAERTGGSVSTLTIQRTQQEDSAVYLCASSSTGAQNIQYFGAGTRLSVL.

The V and J genes are TRBV19 and TRBJ1-5; D is unclear. This CDR3 spans 15 amino acids. Germline CDR1 LNHDA, CDR2 SQIVND (reference sequence). The V end was cut by 5 bases, the J end by 2 bases, with 13 bases between. The CDR3 DNA sequence: TGTGCCAGTAGTCCCGAGGGCGGCCGCAATCAGCCCCAGCATTTT. Residues: CASSPEGGRNQPQHF. Complete variable domain (other parts from reference TRBV19 and TRBJ1-5): DGGITQSPKYLFRKEGQNVTLSCEQNLNHDAMYWYRQDPGQGLRLIYYSQIVNDFQKGDIAEGYSVSREKKESFPLTVTSAQKNPTAFYLCASSPEGGRNQPQHFGDGTRLSIL.

This chain connects TRBV6-5 to TRBJ1-5; no firm D call. The germline V gene has CDR1 MNHEY and CDR2 SVGAGI. V lost 7 bases to trimming and J lost 9 bases, with 13 bases between them. This CDR3 is built from 12 residues. The CDR3 protein is CASTSGGGPQHF. CDR3 coding DNA: TGTGCCAGCACCTCAGGAGGAGGGCCCCAGCATTTT.

This clonotype was counted only a few times. The rearrangement uses TRBV7-2 and TRBJ2-5; D might be TRBD2 (5 bases). The germline V gene encodes CDR1 SGHTA and CDR2 FQGNSA. This CDR3 is 11 amino acids long. The V end was cut by 7 bases, the J end by 4 bases, with 7 bases between. In DNA form, the CDR3 reads TGTGCCAGCATTGCGGGAGAGACCCAGTACTTC. This encodes CASIAGETQYF. Based on the CDR3 plus reference TRBV7-2 and TRBJ2-5, the full variable domain is GAGVSQSPSNKVTEKGKDVELRCDPISGHTALYWYRQSLGQGLEFLIYFQGNSAPDKSGLPSDRFSAERTGGSVSTLTIQRTQQEDSAVYLCASIAGETQYFGPGTRLLVL.

The chain joins TRBV20-1 to TRBJ2-5, with D possibly matching TRBD1 (6 bases). V was shortened by 5 bases and J by 6 bases, with 19 bases between the two germline ends. Looked up from germline, CDR1 is DFQATT and CDR2 is SNEGSKA (reference sequence). The CDR3 totals 14 residues. The CDR3 sequence: CSAPRAQGLKTQYF. DNA of the CDR3: TGCAGTGCTCCTCGGGCGCAGGGGTTAAAGACCCAGTACTTC.

This clonotype appeared many times. The chain combines TRBV29-1 with TRBJ2-6; D perhaps matches TRBD2 (5 bases). The germline V gene encodes CDR1 SQVTM and CDR2 ANQGSEA. The V gene lost 5 bases and the J gene lost 2 bases, with 7 bases spanning the gap. The CDR3 covers 13 residues. The CDR3 nucleotides are TGCAGCGTTCTCGGGGCTGGGGCCAACGTCCTGACTTTC. It translates to CSVLGAGANVLTF.

The J gene is TRBJ1-5, the V gene TRBV10-3; 7 bases match TRBD1. Germline CDR1 ENHRY, CDR2 SYGVKD. The CDR3 has 14 residues. J lost 5 bases, V lost 6 bases, and 7 bases had no gene match. The CDR3 nucleotides read TGTGCCATCAGCTTCGACAGGGCTGATCAGCCCCAGCATTTT. Protein sequence: CAISFDRADQPQHF.

The chain joins TRBV10-3 to TRBJ2-7; TRBD1 aligns across 9 bases. Germline V gene data show CDR1 as ENHRY and CDR2 as SYGVKD. V trimming: 8 bases; J trimming: 2 bases; junction bases outside the gene matches: 4. This CDR3 is built from 13 residues. The CDR3 DNA is TGTGCCATCGGGGGACAGGGAACCTACGAGCAGTACTTC. Protein sequence: CAIGGQGTYEQYF.

Here the CDR3 reads CASSLTGTGTEAFF. The CDR3 nucleotides are TGTGCCAGCAGTCTGACAGGGACGGGCACTGAAGCTTTCTTT. The V and J genes are TRBV5-6 and TRBJ1-1; TRBD1 agrees at 7 bases. The CDR3 consists of 14 residues. In germline, CDR1 is SGHDT, CDR2 YYEEEE. V trimming: 5 bases; J trimming: 4 bases; junction bases outside the gene matches: 8.

The chain uses TRBV30 and TRBJ2-7, with a weak D call TRBD1 (6 bases). The germline V and J ends were trimmed by 4 bases and 2 bases, with 9 bases remaining between them. This CDR3 region has 12 residues. Germline V CDR1 and CDR2: GTSNPN, SVGIG (reference sequence). CDR3 sequence (DNA): TGTGCCTGGACCCAGGGGCCCTACGAGCAGTACTTC. Translating it yields CAWTQGPYEQYF.

In its sample, this clonotype was seen many times. This chain connects TRBV20-1 to TRBJ1-1; D uncertain. Trimming took 0 bases from V and 1 from J, leaving 15 bases between them. CDR1 is DFQATT, CDR2 SNEGSKA, per germline (reference sequence). The CDR3 spans 16 residues. The CDR3 is CSARDASRLRNTEAFF. For the CDR3, the DNA is TGCAGTGCTAGAGACGCGAGCAGGCTTAGGAACACTGAAGCTTTCTTT.

The rearrangement joins TRBV7-6 to TRBJ2-1; D gene unclear. CDR3 length equals 16 residues. CDR1 and CDR2 (germline): SGHVS, FNYEAQ. Trimming left V 0 bases short and J 0 bases short, with 9 bases between. CDR3 nucleotides: TGTGCCAGCAGCTTAGCGATACCGAGCTCCTACAATGAGCAGTTCTTC. Protein: CASSLAIPSSYNEQFF.

V and J are TRBV6-6 and TRBJ1-1, with D unresolved. The CDR3 length is 16 residues. V dropped 1 base and J dropped 4 bases, with 16 bases sitting between them. From germline, CDR1 is MNHNY and CDR2 SVGAGI (reference sequence). CDR3: CASSYFPVTHGTEAFF. CDR3 bases: TGTGCCAGCAGTTACTTCCCCGTCACCCACGGCACTGAAGCTTTCTTT.

The chain recombines TRBV29-1 with TRBJ2-1, with D hard to call. From germline, CDR1 is SQVTM and CDR2 ANQGSEA. The CDR3 consists of 15 residues. The V end lost 0 bases, the J end lost 6 bases, and 15 bases lay between the germline ends. The CDR3 region has the DNA TGCAGCGTTGAAGATCTGGCTAGTCGTGGCAATGAGCAGTTCTTC. As protein: CSVEDLASRGNEQFF.

This clonotype was observed many times. The genes are TRBV20-1 and TRBJ1-1, with 7 nucleotides matching TRBD1. V lost 1 base to trimming and J lost 0 bases; unmatched junction nucleotides: 8. The CDR3 consists of 16 residues. CDR1 DFQATT and CDR2 SNEGSKA come from the germline V gene (reference sequence). This chain's CDR3 is CSARGPGQGVNTEAFF. The CDR3 DNA reads TGCAGTGCTAGAGGGCCGGGCCAGGGGGTGAACACTGAAGCTTTCTTT.

This clonotype was seen ten or more times. The rearrangement links TRBV5-1 to TRBJ2-3; D might be TRBD1 (5 bases). Trimming stripped 0 bases from V and 0 bases from J, with 5 bases between. The germline CDR1 and CDR2 sequences are SGHRS and YFSETQ. The CDR3 loop spans 14 amino acids. The DNA for the CDR3 is TGCGCCAGCAGCTTGGACAGGAGCACAGATACGCAGTATTTT. It encodes CASSLDRSTDTQYF.

The chain couples TRBV12-3 or TRBV12-4 to TRBJ2-5; D gene ambiguous. V was trimmed by 7 bases and J by 0 bases, leaving 6 bases between them. CDR3 length equals 12 residues. The CDR3 DNA is TGTGCCAGCACCCCCAACCAAGAGACCCAGTACTTC. This sequence encodes CASTPNQETQYF.

The CDR3 coding sequence is TGTGCCAGCAACATATGGGGGCAGGGCCCGCGGGGTTATGGCTACACCTTC. Amino acids: CASNIWGQGPRGYGYTF. The V gene is TRBV7-9, the J gene TRBJ1-2; a possible D gene is TRBD1 (6 bases). V was pared by 7 bases and J by 5 bases, with 26 bases between. The CDR3 extends over 17 amino acids. Germline V gene sequence: CDR1 SEHNR, CDR2 FQNEAQ (reference sequence).